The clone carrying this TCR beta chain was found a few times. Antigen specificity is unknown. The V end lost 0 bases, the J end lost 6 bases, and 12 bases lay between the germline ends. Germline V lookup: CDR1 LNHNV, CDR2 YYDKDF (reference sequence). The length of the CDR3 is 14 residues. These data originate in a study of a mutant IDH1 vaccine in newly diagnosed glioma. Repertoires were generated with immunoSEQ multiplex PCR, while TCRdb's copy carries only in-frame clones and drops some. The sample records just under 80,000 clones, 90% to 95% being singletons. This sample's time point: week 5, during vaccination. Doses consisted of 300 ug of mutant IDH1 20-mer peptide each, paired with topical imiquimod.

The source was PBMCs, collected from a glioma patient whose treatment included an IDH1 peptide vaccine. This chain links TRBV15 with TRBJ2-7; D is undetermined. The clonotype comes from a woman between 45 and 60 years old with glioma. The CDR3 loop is CATSRDWSVVEQYF. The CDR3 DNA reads TGTGCCACCAGCAGAGACTGGAGCGTGGTCGAGCAGTACTTC.